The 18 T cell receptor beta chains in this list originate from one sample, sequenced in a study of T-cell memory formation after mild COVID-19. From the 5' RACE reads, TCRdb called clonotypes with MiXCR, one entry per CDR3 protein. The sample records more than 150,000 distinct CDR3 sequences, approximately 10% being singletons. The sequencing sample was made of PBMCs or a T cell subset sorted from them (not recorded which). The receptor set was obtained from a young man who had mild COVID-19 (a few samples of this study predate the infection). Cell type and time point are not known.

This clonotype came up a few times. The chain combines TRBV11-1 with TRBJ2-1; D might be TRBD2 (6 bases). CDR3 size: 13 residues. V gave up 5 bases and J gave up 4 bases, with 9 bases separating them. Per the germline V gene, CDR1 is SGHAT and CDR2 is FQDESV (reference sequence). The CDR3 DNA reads TGTGCCAGCAGCATGGGGGGATACAATGAGCAGTTCTTC. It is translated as CASSMGGYNEQFF.

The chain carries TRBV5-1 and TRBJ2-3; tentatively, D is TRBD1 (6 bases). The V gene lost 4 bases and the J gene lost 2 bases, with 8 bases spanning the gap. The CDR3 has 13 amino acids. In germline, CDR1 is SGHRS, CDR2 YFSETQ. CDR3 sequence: CASSGDNTDTQYF. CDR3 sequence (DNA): TGCGCCAGCAGCGGGGACAACACAGATACGCAGTATTTT.

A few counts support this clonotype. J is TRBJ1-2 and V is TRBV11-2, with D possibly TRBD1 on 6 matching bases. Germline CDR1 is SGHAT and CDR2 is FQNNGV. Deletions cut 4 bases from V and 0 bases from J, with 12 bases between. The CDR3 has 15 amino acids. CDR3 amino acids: CASSSSGATNYGYTF. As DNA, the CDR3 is TGTGCCAGCAGCTCCTCAGGGGCCACTAACTATGGCTACACCTTC.

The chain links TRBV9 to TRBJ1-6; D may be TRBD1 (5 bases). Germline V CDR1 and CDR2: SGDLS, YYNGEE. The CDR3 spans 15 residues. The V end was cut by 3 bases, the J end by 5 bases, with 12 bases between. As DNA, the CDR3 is TGTGCCAGCAGCGGAACCGGGACGGATAATTCACCCCTCCACTTT. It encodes CASSGTGTDNSPLHF.

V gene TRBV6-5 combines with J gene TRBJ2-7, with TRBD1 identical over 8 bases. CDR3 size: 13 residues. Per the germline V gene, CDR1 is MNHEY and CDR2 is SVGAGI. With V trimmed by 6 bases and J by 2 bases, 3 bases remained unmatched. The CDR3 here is CASRRDRTYEQYV. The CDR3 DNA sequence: TGTGCCAGCAGGCGGGACAGGACCTACGAGCAGTACGTC.

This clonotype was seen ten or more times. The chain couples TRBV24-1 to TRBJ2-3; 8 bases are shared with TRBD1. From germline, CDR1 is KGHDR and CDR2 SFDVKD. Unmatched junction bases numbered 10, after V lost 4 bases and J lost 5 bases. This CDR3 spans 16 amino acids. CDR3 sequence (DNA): TGTGCCACCAGTGACCCAACGGACAGGGCTGGAGATACGCAGTATTTT. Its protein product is CATSDPTDRAGDTQYF.

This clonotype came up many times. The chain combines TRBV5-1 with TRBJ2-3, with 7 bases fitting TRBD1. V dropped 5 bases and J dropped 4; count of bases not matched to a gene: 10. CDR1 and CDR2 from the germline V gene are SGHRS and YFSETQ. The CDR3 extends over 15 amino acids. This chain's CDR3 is CASRRRTGDADTQYF. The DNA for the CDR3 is TGCGCCAGCAGGCGCCGAACAGGGGATGCAGATACGCAGTATTTT.

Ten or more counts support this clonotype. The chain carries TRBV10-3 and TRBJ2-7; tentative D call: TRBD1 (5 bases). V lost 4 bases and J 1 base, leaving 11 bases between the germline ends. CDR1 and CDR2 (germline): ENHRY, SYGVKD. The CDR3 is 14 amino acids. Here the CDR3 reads CAISAVDSSYEQYV. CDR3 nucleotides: TGTGCCATCAGTGCGGTCGACAGTTCCTACGAGCAGTACGTC.

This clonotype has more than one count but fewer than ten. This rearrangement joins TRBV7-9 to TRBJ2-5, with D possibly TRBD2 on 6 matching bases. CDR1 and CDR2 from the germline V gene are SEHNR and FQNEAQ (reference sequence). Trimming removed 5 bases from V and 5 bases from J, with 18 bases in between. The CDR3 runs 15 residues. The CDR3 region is CASSAGDLAGETQYF. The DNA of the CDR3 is TGTGCCAGCAGCGCCGGGGACCTGGCGGGGGAGACCCAGTACTTC.

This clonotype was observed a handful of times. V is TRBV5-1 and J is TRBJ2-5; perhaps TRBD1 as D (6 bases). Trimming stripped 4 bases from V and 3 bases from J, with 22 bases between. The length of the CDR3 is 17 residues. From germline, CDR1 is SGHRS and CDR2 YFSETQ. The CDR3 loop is CASSLMFRTDPKETQYF. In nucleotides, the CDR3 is TGCGCCAGCAGCCTCATGTTCCGGACAGACCCTAAAGAGACCCAGTACTTC.

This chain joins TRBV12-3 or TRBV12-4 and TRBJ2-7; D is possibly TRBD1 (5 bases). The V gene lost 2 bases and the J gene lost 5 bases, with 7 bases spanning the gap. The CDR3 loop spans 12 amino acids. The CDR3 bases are TGTGCCAGCAGTTTACAGGGCGACGAGCAGTACTTC. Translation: CASSLQGDEQYF.

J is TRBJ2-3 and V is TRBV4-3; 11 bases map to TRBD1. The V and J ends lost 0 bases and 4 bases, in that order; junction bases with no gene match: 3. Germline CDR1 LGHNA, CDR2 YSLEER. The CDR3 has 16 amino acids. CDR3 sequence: CASSQEWTGGPDTQYF. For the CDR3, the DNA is TGCGCCAGCAGCCAAGAGTGGACAGGGGGCCCAGATACGCAGTATTTT.

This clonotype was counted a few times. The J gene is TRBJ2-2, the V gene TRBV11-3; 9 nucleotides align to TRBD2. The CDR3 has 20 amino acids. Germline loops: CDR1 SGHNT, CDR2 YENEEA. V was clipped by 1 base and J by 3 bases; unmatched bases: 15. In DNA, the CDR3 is TGTGCCAGCAGCTTAGGAACCCCACTAAGCGGGGGGCCAGACACCGGGGAGCTGTTTTTT. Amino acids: CASSLGTPLSGGPDTGELFF.

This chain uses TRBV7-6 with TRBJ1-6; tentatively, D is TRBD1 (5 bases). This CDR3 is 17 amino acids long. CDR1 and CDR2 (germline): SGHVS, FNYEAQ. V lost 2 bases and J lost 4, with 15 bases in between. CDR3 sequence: CASSLRTGERYNSPLHF. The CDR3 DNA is TGTGCCAGCAGCTTAAGGACGGGGGAACGTTATAATTCACCCCTCCACTTT. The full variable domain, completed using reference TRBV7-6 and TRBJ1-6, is GAGVSQSPRYKVTKRGQDVALRCDPISGHVSLYWYRQALGQGPEFLTYFNYEAQQDKSGLPNDRFSAERPEGSISTLTIQRTEQRDSAMYRCASSLRTGERYNSPLHFGNGTRLTVT.

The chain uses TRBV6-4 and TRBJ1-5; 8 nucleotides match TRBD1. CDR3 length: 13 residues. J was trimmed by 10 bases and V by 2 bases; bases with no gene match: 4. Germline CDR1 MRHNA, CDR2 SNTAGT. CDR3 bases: TGTGCCAGCAGTGACGGACAGGGTGGCCCCCAGCATTTT. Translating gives CASSDGQGGPQHF.

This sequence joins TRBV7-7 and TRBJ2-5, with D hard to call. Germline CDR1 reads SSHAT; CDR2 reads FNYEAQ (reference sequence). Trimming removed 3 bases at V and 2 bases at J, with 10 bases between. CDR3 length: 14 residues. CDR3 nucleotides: TGTGCCAGCAGCTTGTTGGGGAAACAAGAGACCCAGTACTTC. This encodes CASSLLGKQETQYF.

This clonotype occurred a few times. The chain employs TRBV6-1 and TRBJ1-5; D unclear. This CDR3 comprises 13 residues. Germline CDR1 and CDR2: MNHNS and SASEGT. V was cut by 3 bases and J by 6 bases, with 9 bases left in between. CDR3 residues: CASSEKRSQPQHF. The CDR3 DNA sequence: TGTGCCAGCAGTGAGAAGAGGAGTCAGCCCCAGCATTTT.

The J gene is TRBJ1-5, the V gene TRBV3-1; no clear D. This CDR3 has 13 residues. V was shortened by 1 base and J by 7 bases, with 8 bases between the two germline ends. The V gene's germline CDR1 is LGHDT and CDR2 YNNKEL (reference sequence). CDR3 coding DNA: TGTGCCAGCAGCCAAGGAAGGAGGCAGCCCCAGCATTTT. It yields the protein CASSQGRRQPQHF.